Detailed here is one T cell receptor (beta chain). Its specificity is unknown. Germline V lookup: CDR1 SGHVS, CDR2 FQNEAQ. Deletions cut 5 bases from V and 8 bases from J, with 21 bases between. This CDR3 comprises 16 residues. The time point here: after dendritic cell vaccination, including at tumor progression/relapse. These data come from a study of glioma-infiltrating T cells after dendritic cell vaccination. Study background: Autologous tumor lysate was loaded overnight onto monocyte-derived dendritic cells grown seven days with IL-4 and GM-CSF. At biweekly intervals, patients got three intradermal dendritic cell vaccine injections. Study findings and constraints: Complete blood and tumor specimen sets were limited to few patients. Estimated pretreatment TIL content predicted outcome after dendritic cell vaccination.

The protocol was immunoSEQ multiplex PCR, while the TCRdb copy is restricted to in-frame clones and leaves out a portion. This sample has 85,000 to 100,000 clones, with 75% to 90% found just once. This specimen consisted of blood, obtained after dendritic cell vaccination. The gene calls are TRBV7-8 and TRBJ1-4, with D possibly TRBD1 on 5 matching bases. This clonotype originated in a human donor with glioblastoma. The CDR3: CASSTQKRGEREKLFF. In nucleotides, the CDR3 is TGTGCCAGCAGCACACAGAAACGGGGGGAGAGAGAAAAACTGTTTTTT.